Each of the 15 T cell receptor beta chains below was sequenced from the same sample in a study of a mutant IDH1 vaccine in newly diagnosed glioma. These receptors' targets are unknown. Produced via immunoSEQ multiplex PCR; TCRdb's table is partial and in-frame only. The sample lists tens of thousands of clones; around 83% were seen once. Time point in this sample: week 47, end of study. A single vaccine dose contained 300 ug of mutant IDH1 20-mer peptide, and topical imiquimod was used with it. The input for sequencing was PBMCs, taken from a glioma patient whose treatment included an IDH1 peptide vaccine. Source of these receptors: a woman in her 50s with glioma.

The V and J genes are TRBV11-1 and TRBJ2-3, with unresolved D. V lost 1 base to trimming and J lost 0 bases, with 11 bases between them. This CDR3 comprises 16 residues. Looked up from germline, CDR1 is SGHAT and CDR2 is FQDESV (reference sequence). The CDR3: CASSLEAATSTDTQYF. CDR3 nucleotide sequence: TGTGCCAGCAGCTTAGAGGCGGCTACTAGCACAGATACGCAGTATTTT.

The V gene is TRBV5-4, the J gene TRBJ1-1; 9 bases map to TRBD1. V was pared by 4 bases and J by 0 bases, with 7 bases of the junction left unmatched. The CDR3 consists of 16 residues. Germline V gives CDR1 SGHNT, CDR2 YYREEE (reference sequence). The CDR3, as DNA: TGTGCCAGCAGCGGGATGGACAGGGGTTTGAACACTGAAGCTTTCTTT. Translated: CASSGMDRGLNTEAFF.

The CDR3 region is CASSWTANTDTQYF. The CDR3 region has the DNA TGTGCCAGCAGCTGGACAGCGAACACAGATACGCAGTATTTT. The rearrangement joins TRBV7-3 to TRBJ2-3, with D tentatively TRBD1 (6 bases). The CDR3 has 14 residues. CDR1 and CDR2 from the germline V gene are SGHTA and FQGTGA. V gave up 4 bases and J gave up 2 bases, with 10 bases separating them.

The chain carries TRBV15 and TRBJ2-3; a weak D match, TRBD1 (6 bases). V dropped 3 bases and J dropped 0 bases, with 22 bases sitting between them. This CDR3 has 19 residues. Germline V gives CDR1 LNHNV, CDR2 YYDKDF (reference sequence). The CDR3 loop reads CATSSPRQADTFSTDTQYF. The CDR3 coding sequence is TGTGCCACCAGCAGCCCTCGACAGGCGGATACTTTTAGCACAGATACGCAGTATTTT.

The rearrangement uses TRBV11-3 and TRBJ1-1, with 7 positions matching TRBD1. CDR1 is SGHNT, CDR2 YENEEA, per germline. V dropped 5 bases and J dropped 3; count of bases not matched to a gene: 3. This CDR3 region has 13 residues. CDR3 bases: TGTGCCAGCAGCCCCCAGGGGGACACTGAAGCTTTCTTT. This sequence encodes CASSPQGDTEAFF.

The V gene is TRBV7-9, the J gene TRBJ1-1; no reliable D call. Looked up from germline, CDR1 is SEHNR and CDR2 is FQNEAQ (reference sequence). V lost 9 bases and J lost 1, with 9 bases in between. The CDR3 totals 12 residues. In nucleotides, the CDR3 is TGTGCCAGTACTCACACGAACACTGAAGCTTTCTTT. Translating it yields CASTHTNTEAFF.

CDR3 bases: TGTGCCAGCAGCCAGGGGACCAGCTACGAGCAGTACTTC. This codes for CASSQGTSYEQYF. The chain recombines TRBV14 with TRBJ2-7; tentatively, D is TRBD1 or TRBD2 (5 bases each). The germline V gene encodes CDR1 SGHDN and CDR2 FVKESK. The V and J ends lost 3 bases and 3 bases respectively, with 9 bases between them. There are 13 residues in the CDR3.

The rearrangement joins TRBV27 to TRBJ1-1; 7 nucleotides match TRBD1. Unmatched junction bases numbered 21, after V lost 4 bases and J lost 1 base. The germline gives CDR1 MNHEY, CDR2 SMNVEV (reference sequence). The CDR3 contains 20 residues. DNA for the CDR3: TGTGCCAGCAGTTCGGCCACCGCCTCGGACAGGTCATTTGGGAACACTGAAGCTTTCTTT. Its translation is CASSSATASDRSFGNTEAFF.

The rearrangement joins TRBV6-1 to TRBJ1-2; maybe TRBD1 (5 bases). The CDR3 covers 12 residues. Trimming pared 4 bases from V and 2 bases from J, leaving 5 bases between. Germline CDR1 is MNHNS and CDR2 is SASEGT. CDR3 coding DNA: TGTGCCAGCAGTGGGGACAACTATGGCTACACCTTC. Its protein is CASSGDNYGYTF.

The V and J genes are TRBV15 and TRBJ2-2, with D possibly TRBD2 on 6 matching bases. Between the trimmed V and J ends, which lost 0 bases and 4 bases, there was a span of 15 bases. Germline CDR1 and CDR2: LNHNV and YYDKDF (reference sequence). The CDR3 sequence is 17 residues long. The DNA for the CDR3 is TGTGCCACCAGCAGAGATAGGAGGGGCGCAGGCACCGGGGAGCTGTTTTTT. Protein: CATSRDRRGAGTGELFF.

This chain uses TRBV7-8 with TRBJ2-1; D could derive from TRBD1 or TRBD2 (5 bases each). Germline V gene data show CDR1 as SGHVS and CDR2 as FQNEAQ. There are 17 residues in the CDR3. V lost 5 bases and J 7 bases, leaving 24 bases between the germline ends. CDR3: CASSALPGPSRENEQFF. The CDR3 nucleotides read TGTGCCAGCAGCGCCTTACCGGGACCGTCCAGAGAGAATGAGCAGTTCTTC.

The chain has TRBV25-1 and TRBJ1-5, with D perhaps matching TRBD1 (6 bases). The V gene lost 5 bases and the J gene lost 5 bases, with 16 bases spanning the gap. The CDR3 loop spans 15 amino acids. Germline V gene data show CDR1 as MGHDK and CDR2 as SYGVNS. The CDR3 region has the DNA TGTGCCAGCAGTCCGACGGACAGCCTACATCAGCCCCAGCATTTT. Its translation: CASSPTDSLHQPQHF.

The chain employs TRBV4-1 and TRBJ2-3; the match to TRBD2 covers 15 bases. V lost 4 bases to trimming and J lost 1 base; unmatched junction nucleotides: 6. Germline V gene lookup returns CDR1 MGHRA and CDR2 YSYEKL. This CDR3 has 18 residues. CDR3 sequence (DNA): TGCGCCAGCAGCCCGGGACTAGCGGGGGGAGCTGGCACAGATACGCAGTATTTT. Its protein is CASSPGLAGGAGTDTQYF.

The rearrangement joins TRBV29-1 to TRBJ2-1; D may be TRBD2 (5 bases). This CDR3 has 14 residues. The germline gives CDR1 SQVTM, CDR2 ANQGSEA. Here the CDR3 reads CTTRSGSSYNEQFF. CDR3 coding DNA: TGCACTACCCGGTCGGGGAGCTCCTACAATGAGCAGTTCTTC.

This clone has just a few counts. The chain carries TRBV15 and TRBJ2-5, with 15 bases aligning to TRBD2. V was pared by 5 bases and J by 4 bases, with 5 bases of the junction left unmatched. Germline CDR1 and CDR2: LNHNV and YYDKDF (reference sequence). The CDR3 contains 16 residues. CDR3 sequence: CATSLGLAGGPETQYF. In DNA form, the CDR3 reads TGTGCCACCAGCCTAGGACTAGCGGGGGGGCCAGAGACCCAGTACTTC.